The source of this T cell receptor beta chain is a study of OX40 agonist ivuxolimab in advanced cancers. Notes on the study in general: Antigens targeted by the expanded peripheral T cells were not determined.

V lost 0 bases and J 2 bases, leaving 12 bases between the germline ends. Per the germline V gene, CDR1 is LNHNV and CDR2 is YYDKDF (reference sequence). The CDR3 loop spans 16 amino acids. Generated by immunoSEQ multiplex PCR, the TCRdb table keeps only in-frame clones and is missing some. The sample lists approximately 90,000 clones, roughly nine tenths occurring once. Comment on this clone: Its specificity is unknown.

The TCR comes from an adult with an advanced solid tumor such as melanoma, head and neck, liver or kidney cancer. Specimen: CD4+ or CD8+ T cells sorted from blood, collected in a trial of the OX40 agonist ivuxolimab. The gene calls are TRBV15 and TRBJ2-3, with D maybe TRBD2 (5 bases). CDR3 sequence reads: CATSREGLALTDTQYF. CDR3 sequence (DNA): TGTGCCACCAGCAGAGAAGGGCTAGCCCTCACAGATACGCAGTATTTT.